This T cell receptor (beta chain) was retrieved from a study of blood T cell repertoires in COVID-19. Looked up from germline, CDR1 is DFQATT and CDR2 is SNEGSKA (reference sequence). The ends lost 3 bases at V and 1 base at J; junction bases unmatched: 7. The CDR3 spans 15 residues. In the source study's methods: Reference gene primer amplification yielded estimated nucleated cell counts. Data came from immunoSEQ multiplex PCR; TCRdb stores just in-frame clones and leaves some out. V, J and clone size are taken as reported in that table, and D and trimming were inferred from the DNA itself. Of 200,000 to 250,000 clones listed, around 84% are singletons.

This TCR was sampled from a woman in her 40s who had recovered from COVID-19. The sequencing sample was made of PBMCs or T cells enriched from blood (not recorded which). V gene TRBV20-1 combines with J gene TRBJ2-3, with 7 bases matching TRBD2. The CDR3 here is CSASGDYHGTDTQYF. The CDR3 bases are TGCAGTGCTAGTGGGGACTACCACGGCACAGATACGCAGTATTTT.